This T cell receptor (beta chain) was captured by sequencing in a study of CD8 T cells in ankylosing spondylitis. Study-level points and caveats: In ankylosing spondylitis blood, a motif of eight highly homologous TCR beta variants appeared characteristic. Disease-linked clones had a CD8+ phenotype and relatively low frequency in peripheral blood. Within matched ankylosing spondylitis synovial fluid, disease-linked clones were reportedly significantly enriched.

As the method for making TCR beta libraries, quantitative 5'-RACE with molecular barcodes was used. TCRdb independently ran MiXCR on the 5' RACE reads; one entry per CDR3 protein. The table shows about 390,000 distinct CDR3 sequences, with under 25% occurring only once. V was shortened by 4 bases and J by 3 bases, with 13 bases between the two germline ends. Germline V lookup: CDR1 SQVTM, CDR2 ANQGSEA. There are 13 residues in the CDR3. Concerning this clonotype: Its antigen remains unidentified.

This rearrangement joins TRBV29-1 to TRBJ2-7, with D possibly matching TRBD2 (6 bases). The receptor was isolated from a male donor with ankylosing spondylitis. The sequenced sample consisted of blood, either unsorted or a sorted T cell fraction (not recorded which). DNA for the CDR3: TGCAGCGTTGGTCTCGGGAGTCGCTACGAGCAGTACTTC. This sequence encodes CSVGLGSRYEQYF.